This T cell receptor (beta chain) was sequenced during a study of read filtering for tumor transcriptome and immune sequencing. At the level of the study: By R-ISS, stages I, II and III held approximately 8, 16 and 7 patients.

Study-level points and caveats: IR-seq and RNA-seq agreed better without single-read clonotypes.

Many counts were recorded for this clonotype. Its antigen is unknown. From roughly 400 ng of RNA, a library with molecular barcoded alpha/delta and beta/gamma adaptors was made. MiXCR, applied by TCRdb to the reads, yields one record per CDR3 protein. The table has about 39,000 distinct CDR3 sequences, over 11% seen once. Trimming stripped 6 bases from V and 8 bases from J, with 14 bases between. The CDR3 is 13 residues long. Source material: a population of CD138-negative cells sorted from bone marrow. The chain links TRBV12-3 or TRBV12-4 to TRBJ2-1; no firm D call. This sequence originates from a donor at least 40 years old with multiple myeloma. This CDR3 reads CASRLDAQDEQFF. The DNA for the CDR3 is TGTGCCAGCAGATTGGATGCTCAGGATGAGCAGTTCTTC.